This TCR beta chain comes out of a study of blood T cell repertoires in COVID-19. Germline lookup yields CDR1 KGHSH and CDR2 LQKENI. V lost 6 bases to trimming and J lost 0 bases, with 14 bases between them. CDR3 length: 15 amino acids. This study enrolled people aged 18 to 89 from approximately 24 US geographic areas. Participants were placed into cohorts based on the clinical history they reported. Data came from immunoSEQ multiplex PCR; TCRdb stores just in-frame clones and leaves some out. The repertoire consists of some 250,000 clones, with 80% to 90% occurring once and the leading ten covering less than 20%.

The V and J genes are TRBV18 and TRBJ1-2, with D possibly being TRBD1 (5 bases). The receptor was isolated from a man younger than 35 who had recovered from COVID-19. Sequencing was carried out using PBMCs or T cells enriched from blood (not recorded which). The CDR3 DNA reads as TGTGCCAGCTCCGTTGGGGGGATGTCTAACTATGGCTACACCTTC. Residues: CASSVGGMSNYGYTF.